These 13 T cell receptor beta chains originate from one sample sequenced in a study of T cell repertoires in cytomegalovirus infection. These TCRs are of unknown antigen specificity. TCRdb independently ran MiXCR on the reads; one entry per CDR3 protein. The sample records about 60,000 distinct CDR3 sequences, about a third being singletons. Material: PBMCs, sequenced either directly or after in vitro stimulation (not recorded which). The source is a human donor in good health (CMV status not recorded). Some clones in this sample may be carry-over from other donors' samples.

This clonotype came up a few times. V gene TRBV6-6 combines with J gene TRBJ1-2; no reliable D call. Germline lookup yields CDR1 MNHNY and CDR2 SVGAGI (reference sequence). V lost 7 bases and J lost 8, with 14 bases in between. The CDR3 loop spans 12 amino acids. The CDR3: CASTRGWEGYTF. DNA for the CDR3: TGTGCCAGCACCCGGGGATGGGAGGGCTACACCTTC.

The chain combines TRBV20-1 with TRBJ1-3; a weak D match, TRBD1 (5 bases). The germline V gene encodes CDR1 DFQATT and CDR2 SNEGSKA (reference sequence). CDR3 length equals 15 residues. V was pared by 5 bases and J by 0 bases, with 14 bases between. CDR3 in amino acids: CSAQPGPLSGNTIYF. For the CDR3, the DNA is TGCAGTGCTCAGCCGGGACCGCTCTCTGGAAACACCATATATTTT.

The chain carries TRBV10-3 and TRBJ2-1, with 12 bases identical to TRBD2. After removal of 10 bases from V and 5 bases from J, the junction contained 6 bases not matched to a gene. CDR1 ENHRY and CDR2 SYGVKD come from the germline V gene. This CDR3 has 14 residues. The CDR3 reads CATRTSGNDNEQFF. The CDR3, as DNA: TGTGCCACCAGGACTAGCGGGAACGACAATGAGCAGTTCTTC.

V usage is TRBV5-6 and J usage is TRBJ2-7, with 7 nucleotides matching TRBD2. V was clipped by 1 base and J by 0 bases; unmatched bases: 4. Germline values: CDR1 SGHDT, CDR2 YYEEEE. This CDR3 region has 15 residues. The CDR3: CASSLSLAVSYEQYF. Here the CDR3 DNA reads TGTGCCAGCAGCTTGAGCCTAGCGGTCTCCTACGAGCAGTACTTC.

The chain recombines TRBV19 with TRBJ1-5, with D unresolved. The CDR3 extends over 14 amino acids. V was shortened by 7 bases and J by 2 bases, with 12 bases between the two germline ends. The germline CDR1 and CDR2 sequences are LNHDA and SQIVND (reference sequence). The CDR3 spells CASTLDGGNQPQHF. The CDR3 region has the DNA TGTGCCAGTACCCTTGACGGTGGCAATCAGCCCCAGCATTTT.

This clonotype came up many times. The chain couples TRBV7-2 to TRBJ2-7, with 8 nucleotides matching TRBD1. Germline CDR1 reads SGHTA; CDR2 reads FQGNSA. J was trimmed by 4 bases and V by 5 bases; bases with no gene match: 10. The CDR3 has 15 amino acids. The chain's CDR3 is CASSTTGTGPYEQYF. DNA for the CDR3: TGTGCCAGCAGCACCACCGGGACAGGACCATACGAGCAGTACTTC.

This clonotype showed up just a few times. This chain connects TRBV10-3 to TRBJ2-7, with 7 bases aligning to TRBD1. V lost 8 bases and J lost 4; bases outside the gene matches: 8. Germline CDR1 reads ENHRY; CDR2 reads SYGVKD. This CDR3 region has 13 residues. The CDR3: CAISGQVSYEQYF. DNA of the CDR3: TGTGCCATCTCAGGACAGGTTAGTTACGAGCAGTACTTC.

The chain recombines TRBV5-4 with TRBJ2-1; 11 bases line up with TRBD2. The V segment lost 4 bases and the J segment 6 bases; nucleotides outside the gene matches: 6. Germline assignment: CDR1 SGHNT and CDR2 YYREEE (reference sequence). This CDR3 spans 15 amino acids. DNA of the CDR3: TGTGCCAGCAGCCCGGGACTAGCGGCCCCCAATGAGCAGTTCTTC. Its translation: CASSPGLAAPNEQFF.

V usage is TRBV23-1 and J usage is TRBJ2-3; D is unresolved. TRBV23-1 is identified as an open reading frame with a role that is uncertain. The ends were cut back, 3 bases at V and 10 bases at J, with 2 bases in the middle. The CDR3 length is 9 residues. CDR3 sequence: CASSQPQYF. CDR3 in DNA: TGCGCCAGCAGTCAGCCGCAGTATTTT.

The CDR3 reads CASSAGPSSYEQYF. Written as DNA, the CDR3 is TGTGCCAGCAGCGCGGGTCCCAGCTCCTACGAGCAGTACTTC. The V call is TRBV5-6, the J call TRBJ2-7; tentatively, D is TRBD2 (5 bases). The germline V gene encodes CDR1 SGHDT and CDR2 YYEEEE. V lost 4 bases to trimming and J lost 0 bases, with 11 bases between them. The CDR3 has 14 amino acids.

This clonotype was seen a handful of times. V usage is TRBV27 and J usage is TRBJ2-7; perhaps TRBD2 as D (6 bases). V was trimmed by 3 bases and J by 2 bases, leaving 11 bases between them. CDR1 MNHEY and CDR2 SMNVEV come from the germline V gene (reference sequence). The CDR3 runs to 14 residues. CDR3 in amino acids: CASSFSSGTYEQYF. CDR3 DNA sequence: TGTGCCAGCAGTTTTAGTAGCGGAACCTACGAGCAGTACTTC.

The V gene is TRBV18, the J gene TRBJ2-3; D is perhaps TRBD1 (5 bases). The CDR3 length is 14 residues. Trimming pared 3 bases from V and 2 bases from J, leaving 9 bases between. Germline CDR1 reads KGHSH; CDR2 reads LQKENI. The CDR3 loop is CASSPAGLTDTQYF. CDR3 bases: TGTGCCAGCTCACCCGCAGGGCTCACAGATACGCAGTATTTT.

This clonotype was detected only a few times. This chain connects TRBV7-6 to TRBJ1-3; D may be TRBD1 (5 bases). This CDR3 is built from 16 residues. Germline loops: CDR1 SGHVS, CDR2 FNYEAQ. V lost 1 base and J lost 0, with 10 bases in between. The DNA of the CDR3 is TGTGCCAGCAGCTTAGAAAGGGACTCCTCTGGAAACACCATATATTTT. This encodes CASSLERDSSGNTIYF.